The sequence of this T cell receptor (beta chain) was determined in a study of T cells in localized non-small cell lung cancer. The study's findings and limits: It remains possible that heterogeneity exists, since only one tumor region was sequenced. Clonality peaked in uninvolved adjacent lung rather than tumor. A higher density of T cells in blood coincided with extended overall survival. When the top 100 tumor clones were examined, a median around 58 of them also appeared in the adjacent lung, which was paired and uninvolved.

Using immunoSEQ multiplex PCR, the repertoire was profiled, and TCRdb retains in-frame clones only, with some absent. The sample has over 30,000 clones; 86% are singletons. On this clone itself: The antigen remains undetermined.

This specimen was peripheral blood mononuclear cells, taken before any cancer treatment. The sequence came from a male donor at least 60 years old with stage II lung adenocarcinoma.

The CDR3 bases are TGCGCCAGCAGCCCTCGCGGAGATTACAATGAGCAGTTCTTC. This codes for CASSPRGDYNEQFF. The chain combines TRBV5-1 with TRBJ2-1; no firm D call. The germline V gene encodes CDR1 SGHRS and CDR2 YFSETQ. This CDR3 spans 14 amino acids. V was shortened by 4 bases and J by 4 bases, with 12 bases between the two germline ends.